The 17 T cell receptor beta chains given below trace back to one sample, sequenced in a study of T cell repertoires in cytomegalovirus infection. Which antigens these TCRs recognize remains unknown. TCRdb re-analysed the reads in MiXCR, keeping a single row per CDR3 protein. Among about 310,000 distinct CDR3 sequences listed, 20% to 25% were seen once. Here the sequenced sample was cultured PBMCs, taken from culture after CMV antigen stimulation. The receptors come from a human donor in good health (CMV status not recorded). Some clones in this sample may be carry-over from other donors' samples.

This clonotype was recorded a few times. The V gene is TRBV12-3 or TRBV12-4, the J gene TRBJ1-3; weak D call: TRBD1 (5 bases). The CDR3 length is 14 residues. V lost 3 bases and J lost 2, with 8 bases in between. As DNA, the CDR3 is TGTGCCAGCAGTTTGTCAGGGCCTGGAAACACCATATATTTT. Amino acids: CASSLSGPGNTIYF.

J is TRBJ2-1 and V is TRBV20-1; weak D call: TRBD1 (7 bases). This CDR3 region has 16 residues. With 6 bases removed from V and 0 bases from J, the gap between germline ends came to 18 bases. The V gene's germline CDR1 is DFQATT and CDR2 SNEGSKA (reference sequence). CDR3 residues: CSARGDDRSSYNEQFF. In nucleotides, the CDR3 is TGCAGTGCCAGGGGGGACGATCGCAGCTCCTACAATGAGCAGTTCTTC.

The CDR3: CAISEEIASLGYEQFF. The CDR3 DNA sequence: TGTGCCATCAGTGAGGAAATAGCCTCCCTCGGGTATGAGCAGTTCTTC. The rearrangement uses TRBV10-3 and TRBJ2-1, with D uncertain. The CDR3 is 16 amino acids. The germline gives CDR1 ENHRY, CDR2 SYGVKD. V was trimmed by 2 bases and J by 8 bases, leaving 19 bases between them.

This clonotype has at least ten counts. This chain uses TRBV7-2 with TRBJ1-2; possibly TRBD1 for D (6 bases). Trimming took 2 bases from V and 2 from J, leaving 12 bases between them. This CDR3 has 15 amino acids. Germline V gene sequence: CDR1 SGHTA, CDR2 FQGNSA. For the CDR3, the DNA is TGTGCCAGCAGCTTAAGCCGTGGACAGAACTATGGCTACACCTTC. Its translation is CASSLSRGQNYGYTF.

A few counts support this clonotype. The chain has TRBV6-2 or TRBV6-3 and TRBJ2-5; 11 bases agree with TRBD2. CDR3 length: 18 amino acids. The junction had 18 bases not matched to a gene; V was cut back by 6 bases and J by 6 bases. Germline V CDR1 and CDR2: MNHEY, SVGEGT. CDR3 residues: CASREGNKLAGAGKTQYF. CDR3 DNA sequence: TGTGCCAGCAGGGAGGGGAACAAACTAGCGGGAGCTGGTAAGACCCAGTACTTC.

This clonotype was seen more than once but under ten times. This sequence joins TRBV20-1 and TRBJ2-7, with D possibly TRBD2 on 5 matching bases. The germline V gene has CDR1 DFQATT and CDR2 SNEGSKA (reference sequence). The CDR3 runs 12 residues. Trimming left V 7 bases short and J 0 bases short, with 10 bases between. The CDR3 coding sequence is TGCAGTGTGTCAGGACTCTCCTACGAGCAGTACTTC. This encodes CSVSGLSYEQYF.

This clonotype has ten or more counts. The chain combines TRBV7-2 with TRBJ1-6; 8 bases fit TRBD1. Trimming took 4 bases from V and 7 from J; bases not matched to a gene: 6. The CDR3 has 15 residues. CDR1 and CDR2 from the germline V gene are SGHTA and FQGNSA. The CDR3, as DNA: TGTGCCAGCAGCTCGGACAGGGCTTTCAATTCACCCCTCCACTTT. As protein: CASSSDRAFNSPLHF.

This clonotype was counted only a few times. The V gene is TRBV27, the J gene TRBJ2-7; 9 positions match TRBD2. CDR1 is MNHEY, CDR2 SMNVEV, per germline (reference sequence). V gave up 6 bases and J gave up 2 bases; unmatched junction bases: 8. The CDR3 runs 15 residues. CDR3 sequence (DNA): TGTGCCAGCAGAACACTAGCGGGCCCTACCTACGAGCAGTACGTC. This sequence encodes CASRTLAGPTYEQYV.

As DNA, the CDR3 is TGTGCCAGCAGTTACAACTTGGAAAGGAAGGCCTACGAGCAGTACTTC. This translates into CASSYNLERKAYEQYF. The chain joins TRBV6-8 to TRBJ2-7; no clear D gene. The CDR3 extends over 16 amino acids. The V gene's germline CDR1 is MNHGY and CDR2 SAAAGT. V was cut by 2 bases and J by 2 bases, with 16 bases left in between.

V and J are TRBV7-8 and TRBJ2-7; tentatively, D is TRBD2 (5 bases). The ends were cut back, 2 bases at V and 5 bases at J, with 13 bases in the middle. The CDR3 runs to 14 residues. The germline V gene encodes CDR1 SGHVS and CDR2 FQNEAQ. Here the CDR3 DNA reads TGTGCCAGCAGCTTACGAGGGAAAATGGACGAGCAGTACTTC. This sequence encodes CASSLRGKMDEQYF.

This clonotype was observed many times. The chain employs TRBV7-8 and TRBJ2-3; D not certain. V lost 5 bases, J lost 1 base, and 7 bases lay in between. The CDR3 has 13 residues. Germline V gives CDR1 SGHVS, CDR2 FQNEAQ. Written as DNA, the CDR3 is TGTGCCAGCAGCCCCCTCCGCACAGATACGCAGTATTTT. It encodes CASSPLRTDTQYF.

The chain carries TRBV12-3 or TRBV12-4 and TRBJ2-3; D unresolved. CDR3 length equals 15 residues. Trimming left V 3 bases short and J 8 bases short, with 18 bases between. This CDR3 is CASSFFQSPTGTQYF. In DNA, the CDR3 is TGTGCCAGCAGTTTTTTCCAATCACCGACGGGTACGCAGTATTTT.

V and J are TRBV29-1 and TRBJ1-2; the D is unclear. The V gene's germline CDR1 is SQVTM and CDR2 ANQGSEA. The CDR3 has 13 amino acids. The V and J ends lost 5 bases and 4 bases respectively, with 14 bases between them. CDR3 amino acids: CSVLTGPSYGYTF. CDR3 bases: TGCAGCGTTCTCACTGGACCGAGCTATGGCTACACCTTC.

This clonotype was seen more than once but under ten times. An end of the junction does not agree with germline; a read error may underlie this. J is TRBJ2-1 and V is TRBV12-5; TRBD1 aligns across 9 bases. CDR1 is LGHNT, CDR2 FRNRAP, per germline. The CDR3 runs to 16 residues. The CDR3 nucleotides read TGTGCTAGTGGTACCTGGGGACAGGGCTCCCACAATGAGCAGTTCTTC. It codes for CASGTWGQGSHNEQFF. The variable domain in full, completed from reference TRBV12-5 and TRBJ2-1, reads DARVTQTPRHKVTEMGQEVTMRCQPILGHNTVFWYRQTMMQGLELLAYFRNRAPLDDSGMPKDRFSAEMPDATLATLKIQPSEPRDSAVYFCASGTWGQGSHNEQFFGPGTRLTVL.

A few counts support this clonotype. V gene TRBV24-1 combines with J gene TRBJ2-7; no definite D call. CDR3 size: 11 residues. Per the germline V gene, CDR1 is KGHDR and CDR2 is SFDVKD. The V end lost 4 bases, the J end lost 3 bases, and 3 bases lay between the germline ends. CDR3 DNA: TGTGCCACCAGTGACATCTACGAGCAGTACTTC. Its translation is CATSDIYEQYF.

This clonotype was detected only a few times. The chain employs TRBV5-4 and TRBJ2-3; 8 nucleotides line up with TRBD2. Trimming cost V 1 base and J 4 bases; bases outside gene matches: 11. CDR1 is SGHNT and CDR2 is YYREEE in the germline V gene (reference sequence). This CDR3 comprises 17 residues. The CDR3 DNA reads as TGTGCCAGCAGCTTGCCAGGACGTCGGGAGGGAGCAGATACGCAGTATTTT. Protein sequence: CASSLPGRREGADTQYF.

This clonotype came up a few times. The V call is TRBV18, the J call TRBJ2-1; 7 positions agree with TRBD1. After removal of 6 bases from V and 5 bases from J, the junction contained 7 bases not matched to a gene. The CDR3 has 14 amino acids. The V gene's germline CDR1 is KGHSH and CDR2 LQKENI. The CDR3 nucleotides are TGTGCCAGCTCTCGCCGGGACAGAGACAATGAGCAGTTCTTC. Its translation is CASSRRDRDNEQFF.